This TCR beta chain was identified during a study of Tregs in tolerant kidney transplant recipients. Overall study: The nonmyeloablative bone marrow transplants came from related graft donors, with transient mixed chimerism.

A note on this clone: The CDR3 is cut off 3 residues early in the read; its end comes from the germline J gene.

The protocol was immunoSEQ multiplex PCR, while the TCRdb copy is restricted to in-frame clones and leaves out a portion. The sample data list 45,000 to 55,000 clones. CDR1 is SNHLY, CDR2 FYNNEI, per germline. J was trimmed by 3 bases and V by 1 base; bases with no gene match: 7. The CDR3 totals 18 residues. The sequence derives from a human donor who received a combined kidney and bone marrow transplant. Here the sequenced sample was CD4+ T cells from blood, taken before the transplant. This chain connects TRBV2 to TRBJ2-6; 9 bases agree with TRBD1. The CDR3 loop is CASSEVGQGLVGANVLTF. The covered CDR3 bases are TGTGCCAGCAGTGAAGTGGGACAGGGCCTCGTTGGGGCCAACGTC.